The rows below give T cell receptor beta chains drawn from one sample of a study of cytomegalovirus exposure and HLA in healthy donors. Clones were sequenced by immunoSEQ multiplex PCR, and TCRdb holds only the in-frame ones, with some missing. This sample has fewer than 150,000 clones, with roughly 71% found just once. The sample consisted of PBMCs. These receptors all stem from a young man in good health and CMV-seropositive. The CDR3 runs from the conserved cysteine through the conserved F or W. D genes are given only for firm matches. Size is stated for part of the rows, as once, few or many counts, or as a class when the clone is expanded.

TRBV7-9,TRBJ2-5,TRBD2,few,TGTGCCAGCAGCCCCTGGACTAGCGGGGCCCAAGAGACCCAGTACTTC,CASSPWTSGAQETQYF
TRBV5-4,TRBJ2-3,NA,NA,TGTGCCAGCAGCTTCCTCGCGCTAAACACAGATACGCAGTATTTT,CASSFLALNTDTQYF
TRBV5-1,TRBJ2-3,NA,NA,TGCGCCAGCAGCTTGGACAGGTTGACAGATACGCAGTATTTT,CASSLDRLTDTQYF
TRBV2,TRBJ2-3,TRBD2,NA,TGTGCCAGCAGAATGTCTAGCGGGACATCAGATACGCAGTATTTT,CASRMSSGTSDTQYF
TRBV12-5,TRBJ2-3,TRBD2,few,TGTGCTAGTGGCCCGGGACTAGCGGCGACAGATACGCAGTATTTT,CASGPGLAATDTQYF
TRBV30,TRBJ1-5,TRBD1,NA,TGTGCCTGGAGTAAGGGGGACAGGAACGGGGTCCCGCAGCCCCAGCATTTT,CAWSKGDRNGVPQPQHF
TRBV5-1,TRBJ2-5,TRBD2,NA,TGCGCCAGCAGCTTGTTCGGCTCCAGCGGGGGGAAAGAGACCCAGTACTTC,CASSLFGSSGGKETQYF
TRBV28,TRBJ2-5,TRBD1,once,TGTGCCAGCAGTTTAGGGGGACAGGGGGGAGAGACCCAGTACTTC,CASSLGGQGGETQYF
TRBV7-2,TRBJ2-4,TRBD2,NA,TGTGCCAGCAGCTTAGCGGGGGGGTCTCTAGCCAAAAACATTCAGTACTTC,CASSLAGGSLAKNIQYF
TRBV7-9,TRBJ2-4,NA,NA,TGTGCCAGCACCTATACGAGCGACATTCAGTACTTC,CASTYTSDIQYF
TRBV27,TRBJ2-5,NA,NA,TGTGCCAGCAGTCCTCGCGGGGGCGACCTGAGGACCCAGTACTTC,CASSPRGGDLRTQYF
TRBV30,TRBJ2-3,NA,NA,TGTGCCTGGACAGGGGTAACAGATACGCAGTATTTT,CAWTGVTDTQYF
TRBV30,TRBJ2-4,TRBD2,NA,TGTGCCTGGCTCCCCGGGGCGGGGGTAGAGCACATTCAGTACTTC,CAWLPGAGVEHIQYF
TRBV27,TRBJ1-2,TRBD1,NA,TGTGCCAGCAGTTCACAGGGGAGGCTCGGCTACACCTTC,CASSSQGRLGYTF
TRBV5-1,TRBJ2-1,NA,once,TGCGCCAGCAGCTTTAGCGTCGATGAGCAGTTCTTC,CASSFSVDEQFF
TRBV5-4,TRBJ2-3,TRBD2,few,TGTGCCAGCAGCATAGGACTAGCGGGGCGAGATACGCAGTATTTT,CASSIGLAGRDTQYF
TRBV28,TRBJ1-2,NA,NA,TGTGCCAGCAGTTCCCCCCGGGGGGGCTATGGCTACACCTTC,CASSSPRGGYGYTF
TRBV9,TRBJ2-1,NA,NA,TGTGCCAGCAGCGTAGTTTGGGCACCAACCTCCTACAATGAGCAGTTCTTC,CASSVVWAPTSYNEQFF
TRBV28,TRBJ1-5,NA,NA,TGTGCCAGCATAACTCCCGTCAGGGAGGGCGGCAATCAGCCCCAGCATTTT,CASITPVREGGNQPQHF
TRBV19,TRBJ1-1,NA,few,TGTGCCAGTAGTACCTTGAGCGGAGGGACTGAAGCTTTCTTT,CASSTLSGGTEAFF
TRBV5-1,TRBJ1-2,TRBD1,NA,TGCGCCAGCAGCTTGGCGCCGGGACAGGGCTCCCATGGCTACACCTTC,CASSLAPGQGSHGYTF
TRBV5-4,TRBJ1-4,NA,NA,TGTGCCAGCAGCTTGGACAGAAGAAATGAAAAACTGTTTTTT,CASSLDRRNEKLFF
TRBV7-9,TRBJ2-3,TRBD2,NA,TGTGCCAGCAGGGATTATAGCGGGGGTACAGATACGCAGTATTTT,CASRDYSGGTDTQYF
TRBV10-1,TRBJ2-2,NA,NA,TGCGCCAGCAGTGAGAGGGAGAACGGGGAGCTGTTTTTT,CASSERENGELFF
TRBV5-1,TRBJ1-2,NA,NA,TGCGCCAGCAGCTTGACGGGGAAGGATGGCTACACCTTC,CASSLTGKDGYTF
TRBV6-6,TRBJ1-5,TRBD1,few,TGTGCCAGCAGTACTCAGGGGGGAGGCCAGCCCCAGCATTTT,CASSTQGGGQPQHF